This paragraph reports one TCR beta chain. The entry originates in a study of glioma-infiltrating T cells after dendritic cell vaccination. Germline loops: CDR1 SGDLS, CDR2 YYNGEE. J was trimmed by 0 bases and V by 4 bases; bases with no gene match: 5. This CDR3 has 15 amino acids. The time point is: after dendritic cell vaccination, including at tumor progression/relapse. Produced via immunoSEQ multiplex PCR; TCRdb's table is partial and in-frame only. The data hold about 82,000 clones, with under 85% observed a single time. The input for sequencing was blood, taken after dendritic cell vaccination. The gene calls are TRBV9 and TRBJ1-1, with 8 bases aligning to TRBD1. The clonotype was recovered from a human donor with glioblastoma. CDR3: CASSPSTGVNTEAFF. In nucleotides, the CDR3 is TGTGCCAGCAGCCCCTCGACAGGGGTGAACACTGAAGCTTTCTTT.